The rows below give T cell receptor beta chains drawn from one sample of a study of blood T cell repertoires in COVID-19. Repertoires were generated with immunoSEQ multiplex PCR, while TCRdb's copy carries only in-frame clones and drops some. In the table there are roughly 61,000 clones, about 70% of which are singletons. Sequenced input: peripheral blood. The receptor set was obtained from a woman aged 70 to 79 with acute or convalescent COVID-19. Both conserved end residues are part of each CDR3. A D gene is named only where the DNA matches it firmly. A row's size may be missing; if present it is once, few, many or a size class.

j_call | v_call | d_call | clone_size | cdr3_aa | cdr3_nt
TRBJ1-2 | TRBV27 | TRBD1 | NA | CASRVQTGAVYGYTF | TGTGCCAGCAGAGTACAGACAGGGGCTGTCTATGGCTACACCTTC
TRBJ2-7 | TRBV11-2 | TRBD1 | NA | CASRGTDYEQYF | TGTGCCAGCAGGGGGACAGATTACGAGCAGTACTTC
TRBJ1-1 | TRBV6-5 | NA | NA | CASSYMASGGTEAFF | TGTGCCAGCAGTTACATGGCGTCGGGGGGCACTGAAGCTTTCTTT
TRBJ1-5 | TRBV4-2 | TRBD1 | NA | CASSQAGTGGSHRQPQHF | TGTGCCAGCAGCCAAGCCGGGACAGGGGGGTCACATCGACAGCCCCAGCATTTT
TRBJ2-7 | TRBV6-5 | TRBD2 | few | CASRPLGTSNEQYF | TGTGCCAGCAGACCTCTCGGGACTAGCAACGAGCAGTACTTC
TRBJ1-2 | TRBV11-2 | NA | NA | CASSSKDGGSNYGYTF | TGTGCCAGCAGTTCAAAAGACGGCGGCAGTAACTATGGCTACACCTTC
TRBJ1-1 | TRBV29-1 | NA | NA | CSVEGQMRTEAFF | TGCAGCGTTGAGGGTCAGATGAGGACTGAAGCTTTCTTT
TRBJ1-2 | TRBV30 | NA | NA | CAWSLPGFGGYTF | TGTGCCTGGAGTTTACCCGGTTTCGGTGGCTACACCTTC
TRBJ2-5 | TRBV11-2 | TRBD2 | NA | CASSSGLAGGQETQYF | TGTGCCAGCAGCTCGGGACTAGCGGGGGGACAAGAGACCCAGTACTTC
TRBJ1-1 | TRBV16 | NA | few | CASSPLGGKKNTEAFF | TGTGCCAGCAGCCCCCTGGGGGGAAAAAAGAACACTGAAGCTTTCTTT
TRBJ2-3 | TRBV5-4 | TRBD2 | NA | CASRRGKTSGGDTQYF | TGTGCCAGTCGGCGGGGGAAGACTAGCGGGGGAGATACGCAGTATTTT
TRBJ1-2 | TRBV14 | NA | NA | CASSPGMGYGYTF | TGTGCCAGCAGCCCCGGGATGGGCTATGGCTACACCTTC
TRBJ1-1 | TRBV11-2 | NA | NA | CASSGHRLNTEAFF | TGTGCCAGCAGCGGACACCGGCTGAACACTGAAGCTTTCTTT
TRBJ1-1 | TRBV2 | NA | NA | CASSEARGGTNTEAFF | TGTGCCAGCAGTGAAGCAAGAGGGGGAACGAACACTGAAGCTTTCTTT
TRBJ2-2 | TRBV5-1 | TRBD2 | NA | CASSLVLAGLNGELFF | TGCGCCAGCAGCTTGGTTCTAGCGGGTCTTAACGGGGAGCTGTTTTTT
TRBJ2-5 | TRBV7-3 | TRBD2 | few | CASSLGHPNSGGVQETQYF | TGTGCCAGCAGCCTGGGACACCCTAACAGCGGGGGGGTGCAAGAGACCCAGTACTTC
TRBJ2-7 | TRBV27 | TRBD1 | NA | CASSPTGTGGHEQYF | TGTGCCAGCAGCCCCACCGGGACAGGGGGTCACGAGCAGTACTTC
TRBJ2-2 | TRBV29-1 | NA | NA | CSVRQTNTGELFF | TGCAGCGTGCGGCAGACCAACACCGGGGAGCTGTTTTTT
TRBJ2-3 | TRBV5-4 | NA | NA | CASSLGTGDTQYF | TGTGCCAGCAGTTTGGGTACGGGAGATACGCAGTATTTT
TRBJ2-5 | TRBV7-7 | TRBD2 | NA | CASSLRPGLAGVHSKETQYF | TGTGCCAGCAGCTTAAGGCCCGGACTAGCGGGTGTCCACTCAAAAGAGACCCAGTACTTC